This TCR beta chain was captured in a study of cytotoxic CD8 clonotypes in ibrutinib-treated CLL. Study-wide background: Partial responders approximately 25, complete 2; roughly 12 progressed and some 14 stayed in remission by median roughly 73 months. Study-wide results and caveats: Sampling times (in sustained-remission versus progressing patients) were not the same. Starting clonality was above that of age-matched healthy donors and tracked circulating CD8+ T-cell counts.

This clone was observed a single time. The antigen remains unidentified. One end of the junction varies from germline; a read error may be responsible. TCRdb's table, derived via immunoSEQ multiplex PCR, lists solely in-frame clones and lacks some. Here the sample spans more than 85,000 clones, approximately 77% being singletons. As input for TCR beta libraries, about 2 micrograms of genomic DNA came from cryopreserved PBMCs. The CDR3 runs to 13 residues. The sequencing here drew on PBMCs, taken after 24 months of ibrutinib treatment. The receptor comes from a human donor with chronic lymphocytic leukemia. The chain uses TRBV5-3 and TRBJ1-2; D gene unclear. TRBV5-3 is known as an ORF, though its function is uncertain. The CDR3 DNA is TGTGCCAGCAGCTTGGAGTCCTGGTATGGCTACACCTTC. Translation gives CASSLESWYGYTF.